These 30 T cell receptor beta chains were sequenced from one sample in a study of T cells after yellow fever vaccination. TCRdb analysed the 5' RACE reads with MiXCR anew, one entry per CDR3 protein. This table has roughly 300,000 distinct CDR3 sequences, 7% to 9% appearing once. This specimen consisted of PBMCs, obtained approximately 47 days after the first yellow fever vaccination. The receptors come from a young man who received the YFV17D yellow fever vaccine.

The rearrangement joins TRBV15 to TRBJ1-6; the D is unclear. The CDR3 length is 17 residues. The V and J ends lost 0 bases and 0 bases respectively, with 9 bases between them. Germline-derived CDR1 and CDR2 are LNHNV and YYDKDF (reference sequence). The CDR3 DNA follows: TGTGCCACCAGCAGAGATCGGGCAGACTCCTATAATTCACCCCTCCACTTT. This gives the protein CATSRDRADSYNSPLHF.

This clonotype has a handful of counts. This chain links TRBV7-2 with TRBJ2-7; 7 nucleotides line up with TRBD2. CDR1 SGHTA and CDR2 FQGNSA come from the germline V gene. With 5 bases clipped from V and 3 bases from J, the junction kept 10 bases outside the gene matches. This CDR3 has 15 amino acids. CDR3: CASSLVGGEVYEQYV. The CDR3 bases are TGTGCCAGCAGCCTTGTGGGAGGGGAGGTCTACGAGCAGTACGTC.

With regard to this clonotype: Germline and junction disagree at one end, which may indicate a read error. V is TRBV3-1 and J is TRBJ2-3; no firm D call. Germline-derived CDR1 and CDR2 are LGHDT and YNNKEL (reference sequence). There are 16 residues in the CDR3. CDR3 loop: CVSSQGNSWRTDTQYF. The CDR3 DNA follows: TGTGTCAGCAGCCAAGGAAACTCCTGGCGCACAGATACGCAGTATTTT.

The genes are TRBV7-2 and TRBJ1-2; tentative D call: TRBD1 (5 bases). The CDR3 totals 16 residues. V was clipped by 5 bases and J by 0 bases, with 16 bases between them. Germline V gene data show CDR1 as SGHTA and CDR2 as FQGNSA. CDR3 protein: CASSNRDGTSNYGYTF. CDR3 DNA sequence: TGTGCCAGCAGCAATAGGGACGGTACTTCTAACTATGGCTACACCTTC.

In its sample, this clonotype was seen a few times. V and J are TRBV15 and TRBJ1-5, with 9 bases fitting TRBD1. Germline CDR1 reads LNHNV; CDR2 reads YYDKDF (reference sequence). This CDR3 is built from 14 residues. Trimming at V came to 3 bases and at J to 4 bases, leaving 1 base not matched to a gene. In DNA form, the CDR3 reads TGTGCCACCAGCAGCGGACAGGGGAATCAGCCCCAGCATTTT. Translated, it gives CATSSGQGNQPQHF. The complete variable domain, with remaining parts taken from reference TRBV15 and TRBJ1-5, reads DAMVIQNPRYQVTQFGKPVTLSCSQTLNHNVMYWYQQKSSQAPKLLFHYYDKDFNNEADTPDNFQSRRPNTSFCFLDIRSPGLGDTAMYLCATSSGQGNQPQHFGDGTRLSIL.

This clonotype was recorded a few times. The chain joins TRBV15 to TRBJ1-5; D not resolved. V lost 5 bases and J lost 4, with 6 bases in between. From germline, CDR1 is LNHNV and CDR2 YYDKDF (reference sequence). The CDR3 length is 12 residues. CDR3 region: CATSDRNQPQHF. The DNA of the CDR3 is TGTGCCACCAGCGATCGTAATCAGCCCCAGCATTTT.

This clonotype was counted a few times. The chain employs TRBV7-2 and TRBJ1-5, with D perhaps TRBD1 (5 bases). Trimming cost V 5 bases and J 7 bases, with 18 bases left between them. Germline V lookup: CDR1 SGHTA, CDR2 FQGNSA. The CDR3 extends over 15 amino acids. DNA for the CDR3: TGTGCCAGCAGCCTAGGGCAGGGACGGGGCCAGCCCCAGCATTTT. It encodes CASSLGQGRGQPQHF.

This clonotype was recorded at least ten times. J is TRBJ2-6 and V is TRBV12-3 or TRBV12-4; D gene unclear. This CDR3 region has 15 residues. Trimming took 6 bases from V and 0 from J, leaving 9 bases between them. CDR3 sequence: CASSLDPSGANVLTF. CDR3 nucleotides: TGTGCCAGCAGCCTGGACCCCTCTGGGGCCAACGTCCTGACTTTC.

J is TRBJ2-1 and V is TRBV24-1; 12 bases are shared with TRBD2. The CDR3 has 16 amino acids. Germline V lookup: CDR1 KGHDR, CDR2 SFDVKD. J lost 10 bases, V lost 4 bases, and 10 bases had no gene match. In nucleotides, the CDR3 is TGTGCCACCAGTGACCCGGGACTAGCGGGTGGGGGGGAGCAGTTCTTC. Amino acids: CATSDPGLAGGGEQFF.

In its sample, this clonotype was seen a few times. The chain is built from TRBV9 and TRBJ2-1; 7 bases line up with TRBD1. V trimming: 2 bases; J trimming: 7 bases; junction bases outside the gene matches: 6. The CDR3 has 14 residues. Germline V gene sequence: CDR1 SGDLS, CDR2 YYNGEE. The CDR3 loop reads CASSVAGGLNEQFF. CDR3 DNA sequence: TGTGCCAGCAGCGTGGCAGGGGGTCTAAATGAGCAGTTCTTC.

This clonotype was counted between two and nine times. CDR3 loop: CASSLVAGVSNEQFF. The DNA of the CDR3 is TGTGCCAGCAGCCTTGTAGCGGGGGTCTCCAATGAGCAGTTCTTC. The J gene is TRBJ2-1, the V gene TRBV12-3 or TRBV12-4; 9 nucleotides match TRBD2. The ends lost 6 bases at V and 6 bases at J; junction bases unmatched: 9. The CDR3 is 15 amino acids.

The chain joins TRBV11-3 to TRBJ2-4; a weak D match, TRBD1 (7 bases). The CDR3 is made up of 15 amino acids. V lost 5 bases and J lost 2, with 13 bases in between. Germline loops: CDR1 SGHNT, CDR2 YENEEA. The CDR3, as DNA: TGTGCCAGCAGCCCCGCAGGGGGGCCCAAAAACATTCAGTACTTC. Translating it yields CASSPAGGPKNIQYF.

This clonotype was seen a few times. This chain joins TRBV19 and TRBJ1-2; D is unclear. The V gene lost 7 bases and the J gene lost 8 bases, with 14 bases spanning the gap. Germline loops: CDR1 LNHDA, CDR2 SQIVND (reference sequence). The CDR3 extends over 12 amino acids. The CDR3 protein is CASMSFRGGYTF. The CDR3 coding sequence is TGTGCCAGTATGTCGTTTCGAGGGGGCTACACCTTC. The full variable domain, with the rest looked up from reference TRBV19 and TRBJ1-2, is DGGITQSPKYLFRKEGQNVTLSCEQNLNHDAMYWYRQDPGQGLRLIYYSQIVNDFQKGDIAEGYSVSREKKESFPLTVTSAQKNPTAFYLCASMSFRGGYTFGSGTRLTVV.

This clonotype was seen a handful of times. The chain combines TRBV6-2 or TRBV6-3 with TRBJ2-1, with D possibly called TRBD1 or TRBD2 (6 bases each). From germline, CDR1 is MNHEY and CDR2 SVGEGT. Trimming removed 6 bases from V and 4 bases from J, with 19 bases in between. This CDR3 is built from 16 residues. In nucleotides, the CDR3 is TGTGCCAGCAGCATACTAGGGGGGCAGATATACAATGAGCAGTTCTTC. It encodes CASSILGGQIYNEQFF.

This chain links TRBV11-1 with TRBJ2-1, with 7 bases matching TRBD2. Per the germline V gene, CDR1 is SGHAT and CDR2 is FQDESV (reference sequence). The CDR3 is 13 amino acids. Trimming took 8 bases from V and 5 from J; bases not matched to a gene: 6. Here the CDR3 DNA reads TGTGCCAGCCGGCGGGGGACCCACAATGAGCAGTTCTTC. It encodes CASRRGTHNEQFF.

The table lists this clonotype with a few counts. V is TRBV5-1 and J is TRBJ2-1; the D is unclear. The germline gives CDR1 SGHRS, CDR2 YFSETQ. The CDR3 covers 14 residues. V gave up 7 bases and J gave up 2 bases, with 13 bases separating them. The CDR3 loop reads CASAPAATYNEQFF. CDR3 nucleotide sequence: TGCGCCAGCGCACCTGCCGCTACCTACAATGAGCAGTTCTTC.

The chain couples TRBV19 to TRBJ2-7, with 8 nucleotides matching TRBD2. Losses at the gene ends were 6 bases for V and 3 bases for J; bases not matched to a gene: 7. The V gene's germline CDR1 is LNHDA and CDR2 SQIVND (reference sequence). This CDR3 contains 14 residues. DNA for the CDR3: TGTGCCAGTAGACCTCGGGGGGGGAGCTACGAGCAGTACTTC. Its translation: CASRPRGGSYEQYF.

The rearrangement joins TRBV29-1 to TRBJ2-1, with D perhaps TRBD2 (5 bases). Germline V gene lookup returns CDR1 SQVTM and CDR2 ANQGSEA. V lost 6 bases and J lost 8, with 11 bases in between. The CDR3 runs 11 residues. Written as DNA, the CDR3 is TGCAGCGTCGCACCCGGGGATGAGCAGTTCTTC. Translation gives CSVAPGDEQFF.

This clonotype was detected a few times. The chain has TRBV4-3 and TRBJ2-3; 7 bases line up with TRBD1. V shed 0 bases and J 0 bases; nucleotides not matched to a gene: 0. Germline V CDR1 and CDR2: LGHNA, YSLEER. The length of the CDR3 is 15 residues. The CDR3 DNA reads TGCGCCAGCAGCCAAGAGGGACAGAGCACAGATACGCAGTATTTT. It translates to CASSQEGQSTDTQYF.

This clonotype was observed a handful of times. The V gene is TRBV15, the J gene TRBJ2-2, with a tentative D call TRBD2 (5 bases). The CDR3 is 16 residues long. Trimming removed 0 bases from V and 1 base from J, with 9 bases in between. Germline V gene sequence: CDR1 LNHNV, CDR2 YYDKDF (reference sequence). CDR3 amino acids: CATSREDSVNTGELFF. Written as DNA, the CDR3 is TGTGCCACCAGCAGAGAAGATAGCGTGAACACCGGGGAGCTGTTTTTT.

This clonotype came up a few times. V gene TRBV25-1 combines with J gene TRBJ2-2; D perhaps matches TRBD1 (6 bases). CDR3 size: 15 residues. The V gene's germline CDR1 is MGHDK and CDR2 SYGVNS. V was pared by 4 bases and J by 2 bases, with 11 bases between. The CDR3 sequence: CASSGNRDNTGELFF. CDR3 nucleotide sequence: TGTGCCAGCAGTGGAAACAGGGACAACACCGGGGAGCTGTTTTTT.

Ten or more counts support this clonotype. CDR3 in amino acids: CSAGLSPADTQYF. The CDR3 coding sequence is TGCAGTGCGGGTCTCTCCCCCGCGGATACGCAGTATTTT. V is TRBV20-1 and J is TRBJ2-3; unclear D gene. The CDR3 has 13 residues. Trimming stripped 6 bases from V and 6 bases from J, with 16 bases between. Germline V CDR1 and CDR2: DFQATT, SNEGSKA (reference sequence).

Only a few counts were recorded for this clonotype. The CDR3 loop reads CASSDSLTDTQYF. The CDR3 bases are TGTGCCAGCAGTGACTCGCTGACAGATACGCAGTATTTT. V usage is TRBV6-4 and J usage is TRBJ2-3; no firm D call. Trimming left V 0 bases short and J 3 bases short, with 4 bases between. The V gene's germline CDR1 is MRHNA and CDR2 SNTAGT. The CDR3 totals 13 residues.

The chain employs TRBV4-1 and TRBJ2-2; D not certain. There are 16 residues in the CDR3. The V end was cut by 1 base, the J end by 2 bases, with 11 bases between. CDR1 MGHRA and CDR2 YSYEKL come from the germline V gene. CDR3 protein: CASSQAPAINTGELFF. As DNA, the CDR3 is TGCGCCAGCAGCCAAGCTCCCGCCATAAACACCGGGGAGCTGTTTTTT.

This clonotype occurred a few times. This chain uses TRBV6-6 with TRBJ2-5; weak D call: TRBD2 (5 bases). The V gene's germline CDR1 is MNHNY and CDR2 SVGAGI (reference sequence). There are 12 residues in the CDR3. The ends were cut back, 2 bases at V and 5 bases at J, with 6 bases in the middle. The CDR3 region has the DNA TGTGCCAGCAGTTACACTAGGGAGACCCAGTACTTC. Translation: CASSYTRETQYF.

This clonotype was counted many times. The chain joins TRBV3-1 to TRBJ2-5; 9 bases are a match to TRBD2. The CDR3 contains 16 residues. CDR1 and CDR2 from the germline V gene are LGHDT and YNNKEL (reference sequence). The V segment lost 1 base and the J segment 2 bases; nucleotides outside the gene matches: 5. The CDR3 DNA reads as TGTGCCAGCAGCCAAGTCCTAGCGGGGTTGCAAGAGACCCAGTACTTC. It yields the protein CASSQVLAGLQETQYF.

The chain uses TRBV2 and TRBJ2-3, with 10 bases matching TRBD2. CDR3 length equals 13 residues. V shed 8 bases, J shed 8 bases, and the junction held 7 bases outside the gene matches. Germline V gene lookup returns CDR1 SNHLY and CDR2 FYNNEI. The CDR3, as DNA: TGTGCCAGCCCCGGGACTAGCGTTGGTACGCAGTATTTT. Translation: CASPGTSVGTQYF.

This clonotype appeared many times. The CDR3 bases are TGTGCCAGTTCTAGCGGGGCCTACAATGAGCAGTTCTTC. Residues: CASSSGAYNEQFF. The chain combines TRBV28 with TRBJ2-1, with TRBD2 matching over 9 bases. V lost 9 bases, J lost 2 bases, and 2 bases stayed unmatched. CDR3 length equals 13 residues. Germline V lookup: CDR1 MDHEN, CDR2 SYDVKM.

This clonotype was observed a few times. The genes are TRBV12-3 or TRBV12-4 and TRBJ1-4; D uncertain. Deletions cut 6 bases from V and 8 bases from J, with 19 bases between. CDR3 length equals 15 residues. The CDR3 DNA reads as TGTGCCAGCAGCTCCCTGACCGGGCCTAGGGAAAAACTGTTTTTT. Amino acid sequence: CASSSLTGPREKLFF.

This clonotype was counted many times. The chain recombines TRBV29-1 with TRBJ1-6, with D maybe TRBD1 (5 bases). V was pared by 6 bases and J by 9 bases, with 18 bases between. The CDR3 spans 14 residues. Germline V gives CDR1 SQVTM, CDR2 ANQGSEA. CDR3 residues: CSVATTDRLSPLHF. The CDR3, as DNA: TGCAGCGTGGCCACGACAGACAGACTTTCACCCCTCCACTTT.